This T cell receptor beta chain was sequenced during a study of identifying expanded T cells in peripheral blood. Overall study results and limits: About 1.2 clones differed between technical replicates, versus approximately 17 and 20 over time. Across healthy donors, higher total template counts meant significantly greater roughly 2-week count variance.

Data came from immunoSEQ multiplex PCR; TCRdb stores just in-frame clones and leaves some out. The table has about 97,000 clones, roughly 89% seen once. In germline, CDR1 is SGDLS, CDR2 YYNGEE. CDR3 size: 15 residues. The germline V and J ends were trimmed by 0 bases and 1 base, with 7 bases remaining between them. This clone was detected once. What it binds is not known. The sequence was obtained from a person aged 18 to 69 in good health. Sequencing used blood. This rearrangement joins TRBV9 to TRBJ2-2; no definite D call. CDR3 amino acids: CASSVETQNTGELFF. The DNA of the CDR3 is TGTGCCAGCAGCGTAGAGACCCAGAACACCGGGGAGCTGTTTTTT. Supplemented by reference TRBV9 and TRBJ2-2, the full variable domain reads DSGVTQTPKHLITATGQRVTLRCSPRSGDLSVYWYQQSLDQGLQFLIQYYNGEERAKGNILERFSAQQFPDLHSELNLSSLELGDSALYFCASSVETQNTGELFFGEGSRLTVL.